The 25 T cell receptor beta chains given below trace back to one sample, sequenced in a study of T cell repertoires in cytomegalovirus infection. TCRdb re-called the reads through MiXCR, storing one row per CDR3 protein. The sample has roughly 920,000 distinct CDR3 sequences; approximately 31% are singletons. What these receptors recognize is not known. Material: cultured CD8+ T cells from PBMCs, obtained from culture after CMV antigen stimulation. The receptors were sampled from a human donor in good health (CMV status not recorded). Some clones in this sample may be carry-over from other donors' samples.

The chain combines TRBV6-1 with TRBJ2-7; no clear D. This CDR3 has 14 residues. Per germline, CDR1 MNHNS and CDR2 SASEGT. V gave up 6 bases and J gave up 2 bases, with 14 bases separating them. In DNA form, the CDR3 reads TGTGCCAGCAGAGGGATAGCAGACGCCTACGAGCAGTACGTC. Translation: CASRGIADAYEQYV.

Ten or more counts support this clonotype. V usage is TRBV7-8 and J usage is TRBJ1-2; a possible D gene is TRBD1 (5 bases). Trimming pared 5 bases from V and 4 bases from J, leaving 17 bases between. The CDR3 loop spans 15 amino acids. Germline V CDR1 and CDR2: SGHVS, FQNEAQ. The CDR3 loop is CASSGRKGSGYGYTF. The DNA for the CDR3 is TGTGCCAGCAGCGGAAGGAAGGGGTCGGGCTATGGCTACACCTTC.

The chain links TRBV4-1 to TRBJ1-1; D is undetermined. Germline values: CDR1 MGHRA, CDR2 YSYEKL. The CDR3 runs 14 residues. V shed 1 base and J shed 5 bases, with 11 bases lying between them. CDR3: CASSQGPGRTEAFF. As DNA, the CDR3 is TGCGCCAGCAGCCAAGGGCCAGGACGGACTGAAGCTTTCTTT.

This clonotype was counted a few times. The chain couples TRBV5-1 to TRBJ2-4, with a tentative D call TRBD2 (7 bases). Trimming left V 0 bases short and J 6 bases short, with 13 bases between. Germline V gene sequence: CDR1 SGHRS, CDR2 YFSETQ. This CDR3 contains 15 residues. In DNA, the CDR3 is TGCGCCAGCAGCTTGGAGGGGGGGGCCTTAAACATTCAGTACTTC. Encoded protein: CASSLEGGALNIQYF. Variable domain in full (rest from reference TRBV5-1 and TRBJ2-4): KAGVTQTPRYLIKTRGQQVTLSCSPISGHRSVSWYQQTPGQGLQFLFEYFSETQRNKGNFPGRFSGRQFSNSRSEMNVSTLELGDSALYLCASSLEGGALNIQYFGAGTRLSVL.

The rearrangement links TRBV14 to TRBJ2-1; 15 bases agree with TRBD2. This CDR3 spans 20 amino acids. CDR1 SGHDN and CDR2 FVKESK come from the germline V gene. The J segment lost 0 bases and the V segment lost 0 bases, leaving 6 bases of the junction unmatched. Here the CDR3 reads CASSQDSGTSGGLSYNEQFF. The CDR3 region has the DNA TGTGCCAGCAGCCAAGATTCGGGGACTAGCGGGGGGCTCTCCTACAATGAGCAGTTCTTC.

This clonotype was counted at least ten times. This rearrangement joins TRBV7-8 to TRBJ2-7, with D possibly matching TRBD1 (6 bases). CDR3 length: 15 residues. In germline, CDR1 is SGHVS, CDR2 FQNEAQ. The ends were cut back, 4 bases at V and 0 bases at J, with 13 bases in the middle. CDR3 nucleotide sequence: TGTGCCAGCAGCTACGGGACACAATCCTCCTACGAGCAGTACTTC. Translating gives CASSYGTQSSYEQYF.

The chain is built from TRBV3-1 and TRBJ1-2, with TRBD1 as a possible D gene (5 bases). With 3 bases removed from V and 6 bases from J, the gap between germline ends came to 14 bases. CDR3 size: 14 residues. In germline, CDR1 is LGHDT, CDR2 YNNKEL (reference sequence). CDR3 sequence: CASSQGGRGDGYTF. CDR3 in DNA: TGTGCCAGCAGCCAGGGGGGTCGGGGCGATGGCTACACCTTC.

This clonotype showed up many times. The chain couples TRBV4-1 to TRBJ2-1; D remains unclear. The ends were cut back, 3 bases at V and 5 bases at J, with 2 bases in the middle. CDR1 MGHRA and CDR2 YSYEKL come from the germline V gene. This CDR3 is 11 amino acids long. This CDR3 reads CASSQHNEQFF. The DNA for the CDR3 is TGCGCCAGCAGCCAGCACAATGAGCAGTTCTTC.

V is TRBV4-1 and J is TRBJ2-3; D might be TRBD2 (5 bases). The germline CDR1 and CDR2 sequences are MGHRA and YSYEKL. The V end was cut by 0 bases, the J end by 4 bases, with 14 bases between. The CDR3 runs to 16 residues. DNA of the CDR3: TGCGCCAGCAGCCAAGATCAAAGAGGGTCCTCAGATACGCAGTATTTT. This encodes CASSQDQRGSSDTQYF.

V and J are TRBV10-3 and TRBJ2-6, with 7 bases aligning to TRBD1. J gave up 0 bases and V 0 bases, and 2 bases lay outside the gene matches. The CDR3 is 17 amino acids. Per the germline V gene, CDR1 is ENHRY and CDR2 is SYGVKD. CDR3 sequence reads: CAISESGQLSGANVLTF. The CDR3 DNA reads as TGTGCCATCAGTGAGTCGGGACAGCTCTCTGGGGCCAACGTCCTGACTTTC.

This clonotype was observed many times. The V call is TRBV7-2, the J call TRBJ1-3; D possibly corresponds to TRBD1 (5 bases). Germline CDR1 SGHTA, CDR2 FQGNSA. Trimming stripped 0 bases from V and 5 bases from J, with 11 bases between. The CDR3 contains 15 residues. DNA for the CDR3: TGTGCCAGCAGCTTAGCGCGTCAGGGAAGAAACACCATATATTTT. Protein: CASSLARQGRNTIYF.

Points on this clonotype: Mismatch with germline at one junction end may stem from a read error. The chain employs TRBV27 and TRBJ2-5; TRBD2 matches at 7 bases. Per the germline V gene, CDR1 is MNHEY and CDR2 is SMNVEV (reference sequence). There are 15 residues in the CDR3. The CDR3 spells CVSTLSSGFRETQYF. CDR3 nucleotide sequence: TGTGTCAGCACTCTATCTAGCGGCTTTCGGGAGACCCAGTACTTC.

This clonotype appeared a few times. The chain recombines TRBV6-5 with TRBJ2-3; 9 positions match TRBD2. CDR3 size: 14 residues. Trimming at V came to 2 bases and at J to 7 bases, leaving 4 bases not matched to a gene. The V gene's germline CDR1 is MNHEY and CDR2 SVGAGI. In DNA, the CDR3 is TGTGCCAGCAGTTACGCGGGGGGGCCGAATACGCAGTATTTT. It codes for CASSYAGGPNTQYF.

This clonotype was detected a few times. The V call is TRBV18, the J call TRBJ1-4; D may be TRBD1 (6 bases). Germline values: CDR1 KGHSH, CDR2 LQKENI. Trimming took 3 bases from V and 8 from J, leaving 13 bases between them. There are 14 residues in the CDR3. CDR3 coding DNA: TGTGCCAGCTCACCTCCAGGGGCGCGAGAAAAACTGTTTTTT. It encodes CASSPPGAREKLFF.

This clonotype was counted many times. The chain has TRBV5-8 and TRBJ1-5; D is possibly TRBD1 (6 bases). The CDR3 runs 13 residues. The germline V and J ends were trimmed by 5 bases and 7 bases, with 13 bases remaining between them. The V gene's germline CDR1 is SGHTS and CDR2 YDEGEE. The CDR3 DNA reads TGTGCCAGCAGTTACAGGGAGGGCCAGCCCCAGCATTTT. Translating gives CASSYREGQPQHF.

This clonotype was seen a few times. This chain connects TRBV7-2 to TRBJ2-7, with TRBD1 matching over 7 bases. Germline V gene sequence: CDR1 SGHTA, CDR2 FQGNSA. V was pared by 6 bases and J by 2 bases, with 13 bases of the junction left unmatched. The CDR3 covers 16 residues. The CDR3 DNA follows: TGTGCCAGCAGTCCCTATCCCAAGACAGGGCCCTACGAGCAGTACGTC. This translates into CASSPYPKTGPYEQYV.

The chain is built from TRBV10-3 and TRBJ2-1; 7 bases map to TRBD2. CDR1 and CDR2 from the germline V gene are ENHRY and SYGVKD. The V and J ends lost 4 bases and 9 bases, in that order; junction bases with no gene match: 12. The CDR3 spans 15 residues. The CDR3 DNA reads as TGTGCCATCAGTGGGGAGGGAGGACCAGAGGGTGAGCAGTTCTTC. This encodes CAISGEGGPEGEQFF.

The chain employs TRBV11-2 and TRBJ2-7; D is tentatively TRBD1 or TRBD2 (5 bases each). The CDR3 is made up of 15 amino acids. V dropped 1 base and J dropped 3 bases, with 13 bases sitting between them. Germline CDR1 SGHAT, CDR2 FQNNGV. The CDR3 DNA sequence: TGTGCCAGCAGCTTAGTTAGGGACCGAGGCTACGAGCAGTACGTC. Its protein is CASSLVRDRGYEQYV.

The chain joins TRBV7-6 to TRBJ2-3; TRBD1 is a possible D gene (6 bases). V was shortened by 6 bases and J by 0 bases, with 13 bases between the two germline ends. The CDR3 is 15 residues long. The germline CDR1 and CDR2 sequences are SGHVS and FNYEAQ. The CDR3 DNA reads TGTGCCAGCAGTCCGGGACACTTTAGCACAGATACGCAGTATTTT. Amino acids: CASSPGHFSTDTQYF. The variable domain in full, completed from reference TRBV7-6 and TRBJ2-3, reads GAGVSQSPRYKVTKRGQDVALRCDPISGHVSLYWYRQALGQGPEFLTYFNYEAQQDKSGLPNDRFSAERPEGSISTLTIQRTEQRDSAMYRCASSPGHFSTDTQYFGPGTRLTVL.

V and J are TRBV28 and TRBJ1-5; no definite D call. With 6 bases removed from V and 4 bases from J, the gap between germline ends came to 16 bases. There are 15 residues in the CDR3. Germline V lookup: CDR1 MDHEN, CDR2 SYDVKM. The CDR3 reads CASSLRAARNQPQHF. The CDR3 nucleotides read TGTGCCAGCAGCCTCCGGGCAGCGAGAAATCAGCCCCAGCATTTT.

The V gene is TRBV6-4, the J gene TRBJ1-1; 12 positions match TRBD1. Germline V CDR1 and CDR2: MRHNA, SNTAGT. The CDR3 spans 15 residues. Trimming took 4 bases from V and 4 from J; bases not matched to a gene: 4. CDR3 sequence reads: CASSAGTGGGTEAFF. CDR3 DNA: TGTGCCAGCAGTGCCGGGACAGGGGGCGGCACTGAAGCTTTCTTT.

This clonotype was picked up many times. CDR3 nucleotides: TGTGCCAGCAGCTTAGGGGGTCTGAACACTGAAGCTTTCTTT. Protein sequence: CASSLGGLNTEAFF. This chain joins TRBV7-6 and TRBJ1-1, with D hard to call. With 1 base removed from V and 0 bases from J, the gap between germline ends came to 6 bases. This CDR3 has 14 amino acids. Per germline, CDR1 SGHVS and CDR2 FNYEAQ.

Notes on this clonotype: Just one base apart from a much larger clone, this may be a read error. This chain joins TRBV7-6 and TRBJ1-2, with D tentatively TRBD1 (5 bases). Germline V gives CDR1 SGHVS, CDR2 FNYEAQ. The CDR3 sequence is 14 residues long. CDR3 coding DNA: TGTGCCAACAGCTTAGGGGCAGGAGTAAACGGCTACACCTTC. Protein sequence: CANSLGAGVNGYTF.

V is TRBV12-3 or TRBV12-4 and J is TRBJ2-3; the D is unclear. V gave up 8 bases and J gave up 4 bases, with 7 bases separating them. CDR3 length: 11 residues. The CDR3 nucleotides are TGTGCCAGCCACTACGCAGATACGCAGTATTTT. Amino acids: CASHYADTQYF.

This clonotype was seen more than once but under ten times. J is TRBJ2-2 and V is TRBV7-8, with 7 nucleotides matching TRBD1. CDR3 length: 19 residues. The germline V gene encodes CDR1 SGHVS and CDR2 FQNEAQ. Germline trimming cut 5 bases from V and 6 bases from J; bases unmatched to any gene: 21. The CDR3 spells CASSNPPRDSRSLAGELFF. The CDR3 coding sequence is TGTGCCAGCAGCAATCCCCCCCGGGACAGCCGTTCGCTAGCCGGGGAGCTGTTTTTT.